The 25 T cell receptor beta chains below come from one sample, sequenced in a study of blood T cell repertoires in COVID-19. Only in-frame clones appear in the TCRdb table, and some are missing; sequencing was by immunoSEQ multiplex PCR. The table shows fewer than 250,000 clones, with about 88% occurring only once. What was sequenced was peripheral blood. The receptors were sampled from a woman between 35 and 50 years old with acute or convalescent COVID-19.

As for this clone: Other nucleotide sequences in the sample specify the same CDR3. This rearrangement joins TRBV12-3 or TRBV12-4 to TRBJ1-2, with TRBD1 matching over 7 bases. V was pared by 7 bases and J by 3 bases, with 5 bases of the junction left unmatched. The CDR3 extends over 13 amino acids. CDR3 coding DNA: TGTGCCAGCACCCGGACAGGCGACTATGGCTACACCTTC. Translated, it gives CASTRTGDYGYTF.

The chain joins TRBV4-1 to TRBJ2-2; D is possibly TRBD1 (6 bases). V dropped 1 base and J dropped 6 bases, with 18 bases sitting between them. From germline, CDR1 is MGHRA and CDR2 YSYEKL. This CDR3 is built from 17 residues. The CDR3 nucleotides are TGCGCCAGCAGCCAAGCCCCAGGGACACCAGACGCCGGGGAGCTGTTTTTT. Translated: CASSQAPGTPDAGELFF.

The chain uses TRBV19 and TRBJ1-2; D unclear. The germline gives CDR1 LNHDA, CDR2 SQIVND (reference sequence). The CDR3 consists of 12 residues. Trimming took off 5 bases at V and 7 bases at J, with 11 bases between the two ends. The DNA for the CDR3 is TGTGCCAGTAGTGGAGGGAGACGTGGCTACACCTTC. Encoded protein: CASSGGRRGYTF.

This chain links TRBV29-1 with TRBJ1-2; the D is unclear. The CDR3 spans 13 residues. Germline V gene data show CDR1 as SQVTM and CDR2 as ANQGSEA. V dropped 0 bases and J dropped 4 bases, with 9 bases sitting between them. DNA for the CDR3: TGCAGCGTTGAAGATCGCCCCGGCTATGGCTACACCTTC. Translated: CSVEDRPGYGYTF.

CDR3 bases: TGTGCCAGCAGGCGGGGGGGGATAGGTGAAAAACTGTTTTTT. Amino acids: CASRRGGIGEKLFF. The chain combines TRBV11-2 with TRBJ1-4; a weak D match, TRBD1 (5 bases). Trimming took off 6 bases at V and 7 bases at J, with 15 bases between the two ends. The CDR3 extends over 14 amino acids. Per the germline V gene, CDR1 is SGHAT and CDR2 is FQNNGV.

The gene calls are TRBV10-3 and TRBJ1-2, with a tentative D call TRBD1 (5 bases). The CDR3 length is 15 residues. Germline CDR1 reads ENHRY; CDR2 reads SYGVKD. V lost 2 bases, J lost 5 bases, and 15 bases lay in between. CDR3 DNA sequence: TGTGCCATCAGTGAGGGTGTCAGGGCCACATATGGCTACACCTTC. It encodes CAISEGVRATYGYTF.

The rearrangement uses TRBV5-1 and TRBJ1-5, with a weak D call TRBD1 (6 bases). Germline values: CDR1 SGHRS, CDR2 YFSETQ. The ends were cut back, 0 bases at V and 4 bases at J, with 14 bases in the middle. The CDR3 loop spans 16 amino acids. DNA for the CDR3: TGCGCCAGCAGCTTGGAGGGGGATTTCAGAAATCAGCCCCAGCATTTT. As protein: CASSLEGDFRNQPQHF.

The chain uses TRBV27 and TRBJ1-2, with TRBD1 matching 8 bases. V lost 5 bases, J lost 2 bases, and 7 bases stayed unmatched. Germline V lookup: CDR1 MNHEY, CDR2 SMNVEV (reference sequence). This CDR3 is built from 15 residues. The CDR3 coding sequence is TGTGCCAGCAGTCAGACAGGGGCGGCGAACTATGGCTACACCTTC. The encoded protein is CASSQTGAANYGYTF.

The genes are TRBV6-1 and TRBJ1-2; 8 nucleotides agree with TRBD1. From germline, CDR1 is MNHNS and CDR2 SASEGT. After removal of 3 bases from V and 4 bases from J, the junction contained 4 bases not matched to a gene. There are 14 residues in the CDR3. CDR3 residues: CASSDPGGPYGYTF. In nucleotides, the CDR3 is TGTGCCAGCAGTGACCCAGGGGGCCCCTATGGCTACACCTTC.

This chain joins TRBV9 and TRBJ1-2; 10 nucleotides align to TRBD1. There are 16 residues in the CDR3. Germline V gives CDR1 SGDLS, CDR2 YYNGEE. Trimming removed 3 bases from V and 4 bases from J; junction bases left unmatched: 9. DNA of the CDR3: TGTGCCAGCAGCGCGACGGGACAGGGGATCGGCTATGGCTACACCTTC. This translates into CASSATGQGIGYGYTF.

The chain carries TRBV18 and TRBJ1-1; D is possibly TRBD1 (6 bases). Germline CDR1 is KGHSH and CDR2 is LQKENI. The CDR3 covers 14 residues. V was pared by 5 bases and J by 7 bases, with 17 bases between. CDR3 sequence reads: CASSSRGGEGEAFF. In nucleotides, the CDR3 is TGTGCCAGCTCATCGAGAGGGGGAGAAGGTGAAGCTTTCTTT.

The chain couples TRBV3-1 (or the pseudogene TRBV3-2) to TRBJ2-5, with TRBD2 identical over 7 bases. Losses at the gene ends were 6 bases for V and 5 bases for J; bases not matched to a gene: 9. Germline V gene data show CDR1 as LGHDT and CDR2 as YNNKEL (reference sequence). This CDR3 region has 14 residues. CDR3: CASSPGLVEETQYF. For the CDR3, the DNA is TGTGCCAGCAGTCCCGGACTAGTCGAGGAGACCCAGTACTTC.

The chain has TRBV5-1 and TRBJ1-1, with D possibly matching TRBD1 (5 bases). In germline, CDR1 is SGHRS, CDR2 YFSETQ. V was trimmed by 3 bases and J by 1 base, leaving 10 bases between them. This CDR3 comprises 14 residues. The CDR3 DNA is TGCGCCAGCAGCTCCCCTGACAGGAACACTGAAGCTTTCTTT. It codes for CASSSPDRNTEAFF.

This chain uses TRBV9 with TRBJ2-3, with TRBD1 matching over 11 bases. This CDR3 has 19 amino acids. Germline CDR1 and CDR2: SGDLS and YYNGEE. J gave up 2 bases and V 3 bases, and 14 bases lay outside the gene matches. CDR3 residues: CASSGGQGAKRGHTDTQYF. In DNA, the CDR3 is TGTGCCAGCAGCGGCGGACAGGGGGCCAAGAGAGGACACACAGATACGCAGTATTTT.

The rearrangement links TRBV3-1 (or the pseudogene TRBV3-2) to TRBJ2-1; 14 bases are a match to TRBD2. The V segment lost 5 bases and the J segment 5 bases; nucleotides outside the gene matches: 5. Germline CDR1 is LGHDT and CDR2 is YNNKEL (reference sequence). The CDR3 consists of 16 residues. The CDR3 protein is CASSGTSGGPDNEQFF. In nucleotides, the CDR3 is TGTGCCAGCAGCGGGACTAGCGGGGGCCCAGACAATGAGCAGTTCTTC.

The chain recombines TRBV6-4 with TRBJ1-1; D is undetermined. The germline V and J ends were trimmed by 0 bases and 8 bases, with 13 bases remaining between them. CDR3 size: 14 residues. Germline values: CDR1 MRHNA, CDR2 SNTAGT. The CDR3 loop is CASSDSAEGGEAFF. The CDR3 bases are TGTGCCAGCAGTGACTCGGCGGAGGGAGGAGAAGCTTTCTTT.

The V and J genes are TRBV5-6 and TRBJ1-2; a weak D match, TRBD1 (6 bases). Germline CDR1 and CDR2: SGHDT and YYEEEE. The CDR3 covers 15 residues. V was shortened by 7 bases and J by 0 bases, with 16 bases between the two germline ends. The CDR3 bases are TGTGCCAGCCGAGGCAGCGGGACAACTAACTATGGCTACACCTTC. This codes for CASRGSGTTNYGYTF.

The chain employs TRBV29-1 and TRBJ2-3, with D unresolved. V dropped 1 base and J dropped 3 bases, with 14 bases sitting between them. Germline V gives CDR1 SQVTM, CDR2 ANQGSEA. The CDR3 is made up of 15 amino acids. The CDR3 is CSVEVYTEITDTQYF. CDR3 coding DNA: TGCAGCGTTGAAGTTTATACGGAGATAACAGATACGCAGTATTTT.

The CDR3 spells CASSPWTSGGDEQFF. Written as DNA, the CDR3 is TGTGCCAGCAGCCCTTGGACTAGCGGGGGGGATGAGCAGTTCTTC. This rearrangement joins TRBV9 to TRBJ2-1; 15 positions agree with TRBD2. CDR1 is SGDLS, CDR2 YYNGEE, per germline. Trimming at V came to 4 bases and at J to 8 bases, leaving 4 bases not matched to a gene. This CDR3 has 15 residues.

CDR3 protein: CSVGARLAEETQYF. The CDR3 coding sequence is TGCAGCGTTGGAGCGCGGCTAGCCGAAGAGACCCAGTACTTC. V usage is TRBV29-1 and J usage is TRBJ2-5; D is perhaps TRBD2 (5 bases). The ends were cut back, 4 bases at V and 3 bases at J, with 15 bases in the middle. Germline CDR1 reads SQVTM; CDR2 reads ANQGSEA. The CDR3 length is 14 residues. The full variable domain, with the rest looked up from reference TRBV29-1 and TRBJ2-5, is SAVISQKPSRDICQRGTSLTIQCQVDSQVTMMFWYRQQPGQSLTLIATANQGSEATYESGFVIDKFPISRPNLTFSTLTVSNMSPEDSSIYLCSVGARLAEETQYFGPGTRLLVL.

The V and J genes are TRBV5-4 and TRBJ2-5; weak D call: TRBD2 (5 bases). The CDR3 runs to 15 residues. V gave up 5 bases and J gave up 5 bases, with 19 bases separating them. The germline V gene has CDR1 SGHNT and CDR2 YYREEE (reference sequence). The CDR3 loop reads CASSLTSGGGETQYF. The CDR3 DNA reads TGTGCCAGCAGTTTGACTTCAGGCGGCGGGGAGACCCAGTACTTC.

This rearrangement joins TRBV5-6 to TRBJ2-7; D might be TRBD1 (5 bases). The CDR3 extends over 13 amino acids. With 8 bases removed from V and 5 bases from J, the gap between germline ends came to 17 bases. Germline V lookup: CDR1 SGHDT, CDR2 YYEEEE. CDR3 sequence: CARIPTREDEQYV. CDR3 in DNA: TGTGCCAGAATTCCCACCAGGGAAGACGAGCAGTACGTC.

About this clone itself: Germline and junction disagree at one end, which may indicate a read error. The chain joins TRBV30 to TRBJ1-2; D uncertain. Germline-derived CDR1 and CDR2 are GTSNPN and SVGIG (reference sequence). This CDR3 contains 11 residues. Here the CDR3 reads CAWSVRDGESF. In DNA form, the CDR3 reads TGTGCCTGGAGTGTACGAGACGGGGAGAGCTTC.

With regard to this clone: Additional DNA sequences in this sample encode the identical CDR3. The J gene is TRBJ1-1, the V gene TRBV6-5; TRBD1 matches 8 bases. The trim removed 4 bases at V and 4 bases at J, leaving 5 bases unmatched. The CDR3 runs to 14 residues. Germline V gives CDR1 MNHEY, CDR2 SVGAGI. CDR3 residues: CASSSGQGSTEAFF. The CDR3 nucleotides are TGTGCCAGCAGTTCAGGACAGGGCAGCACTGAAGCTTTCTTT.

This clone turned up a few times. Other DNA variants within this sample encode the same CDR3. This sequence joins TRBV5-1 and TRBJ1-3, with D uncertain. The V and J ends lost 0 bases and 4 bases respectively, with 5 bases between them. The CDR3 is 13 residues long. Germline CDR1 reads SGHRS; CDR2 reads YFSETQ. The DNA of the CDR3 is TGCGCCAGCAGCTTGGGAGGGGGAAACACCATATATTTT. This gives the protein CASSLGGGNTIYF.